This T cell receptor (beta chain) is from a study of blood T cell repertoires in COVID-19. V dropped 5 bases and J dropped 1 base, with 8 bases sitting between them. This CDR3 region has 13 residues. Germline lookup yields CDR1 KGHSH and CDR2 LQKENI. Only one count was recorded for this clone. Sequencing used immunoSEQ multiplex PCR; TCRdb keeps in-frame clones, though not all of them. The table lists 100,000 to 150,000 clones, about 91% of them singletons, with 10% in the top ten. What was sequenced was peripheral blood. This chain links TRBV18 with TRBJ1-1; D is perhaps TRBD1 (5 bases). The clonotype comes from a man in his fifties or sixties with acute or convalescent COVID-19. Written as DNA, the CDR3 is TGTGCCAGCTCAACAGACAGGAACACTGAAGCTTTCTTT. Amino acids: CASSTDRNTEAFF.